This TCR beta chain was sequenced in a study of cytomegalovirus exposure and HLA in healthy donors. Use of 60 Vbeta and 13 Jbeta primers characterized the PCR. Method: immunoSEQ multiplex PCR; TCRdb's copy keeps in-frame clones and lacks some. This table holds some 140,000 clones, roughly three quarters found once. Study-level results: As a later analysis showed, a missense DCLRE1C variant was linked to trimming of TCR beta V- and J-genes.

Notes on this clone: What it binds is unknown.

Trimming cost V 4 bases and J 0 bases, with 15 bases left between them. This CDR3 contains 16 residues. In germline, CDR1 is MDHEN, CDR2 SYDVKM. The sample consisted of PBMCs. V usage is TRBV28 and J usage is TRBJ1-1; TRBD1 might be the D (6 bases). This sequence was found in a man in his thirties or forties in good health and CMV-seropositive. The CDR3 bases are TGTGCCAGCAGTTCCGCGGGGGCTGGTTTGAACACTGAAGCTTTCTTT. It specifies CASSSAGAGLNTEAFF.